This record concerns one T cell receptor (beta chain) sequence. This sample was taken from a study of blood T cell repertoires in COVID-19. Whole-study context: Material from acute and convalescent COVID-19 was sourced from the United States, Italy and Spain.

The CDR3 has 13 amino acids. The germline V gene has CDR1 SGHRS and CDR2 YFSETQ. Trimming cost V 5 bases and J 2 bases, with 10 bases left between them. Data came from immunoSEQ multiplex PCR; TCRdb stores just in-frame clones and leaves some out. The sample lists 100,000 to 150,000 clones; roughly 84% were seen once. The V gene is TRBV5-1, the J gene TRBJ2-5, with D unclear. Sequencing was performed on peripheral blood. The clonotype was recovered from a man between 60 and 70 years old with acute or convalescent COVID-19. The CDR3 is CASSRVAQETQYF. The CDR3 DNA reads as TGCGCCAGCAGTCGGGTAGCTCAAGAGACCCAGTACTTC. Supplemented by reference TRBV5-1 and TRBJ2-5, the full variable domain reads KAGVTQTPRYLIKTRGQQVTLSCSPISGHRSVSWYQQTPGQGLQFLFEYFSETQRNKGNFPGRFSGRQFSNSRSEMNVSTLELGDSALYLCASSRVAQETQYFGPGTRLLVL.